This TCR beta chain was sequenced in a study of cytomegalovirus exposure and HLA in healthy donors (TCRdb year 2017). Study-wide context: According to an earlier analysis of several hundred of the donors, some 180 million T cells yielded 117 million unique TCR beta sequences and more than 250 Gb of sequence data. About 320 gigabases of sequencing data and 70 million to 85 million unique TCR sequences were included in an early release covering 500 to 750 HLA-typed donors. Of the 300 to 450 genotyped donors, approximately 83% fell in the genetic ancestry cluster associated with self-reported Caucasian donors. The study aimed to test whether cataloging public T cell receptors could reveal signatures of past pathogen exposure. The study used immunosequencing to profile the T cell repertoires of several hundred subjects and linked those repertoires to cytomegalovirus serostatus. Along with the approximately 620-subject first cohort, a separate validation cohort of over 90 different subjects was used. High-throughput TCR immunosequencing, statistical association of individual TCRs with disease status, and machine learning were combined to predict cytomegalovirus infection status. A later analysis re-examined previously published TCR beta repertoires from roughly 720 donors and added high-resolution HLA genotyping to investigate patterns of TCR occurrence. The later analysis used no new phenotypic data to find candidate immune exposures, relying instead on TCR beta sequences and their occurrence across donors. An earlier analysis of fewer than 750 of the donors used high-throughput TCR beta sequencing to judge whether each TCR beta V gene segment behaved as functional or pseudogenic. Donor age, sex, ethnicity and CMV serostatus were compiled together with the repertoire data. A later genetic analysis took genome-wide SNP genotypes for 398 of the 666 donors and used that subset as a discovery cohort. All discovery cohort repertoires had been generated using a single sequencing platform. Both class I and class II loci were covered by HLA typing, at four-digit resolution. Typing coverage differed by locus: A, B, C, DRB1 and DQB1 were typed in about 620-640 donors, DQA1 in about 500, DPA1 in over 600, and DPB1 in 450 to 480. Four to six DR-DQ haplotypes were handled as single units for association and clustering, since linkage in the cohort was strong. Among about 370 genotyped donors of the cohort, an average of approximately 220,000 unique TCR beta nucleotide sequences was sequenced per donor, of which 15% to 20% were non-productive. What the research found in general, with its limitations: At a false discovery rate of 0.05, a later analysis linked around 15,000 TCR beta sequences to specific HLA alleles. In an earlier analysis of some 540 of the donors, most TCR beta V segments appeared in productive rearrangements about 87% or about 30% of the time, broadly matching IMGT annotations. A further reported finding was that TCR beta sequences accurately predicted the HLA-A and HLA-B alleles for most subjects in the first cohort. Because HLA typing was unavailable for some donors at each locus, only the typed subset was used in association tests. The study listed 164 TCR beta chains as associated with cytomegalovirus. An association between a missense DCLRE1C variant and V-gene and J-gene trimming of TCR beta chains was found in a later genetic analysis and replicated in an independent cohort. Correlated functional status among segregating V segments might reflect linkage disequilibrium, but an unknown experimental factor could not be ruled out. Because counts were too low, seventeen rarely observed V segments, including chromosome 9 orphons, were left out of the earlier analysis of roughly 600 of the donors. The authors suggested that the approach could potentially be generalized to other disease states and immunological phenotypes. Because the 87-base-pair reads could not distinguish some IMGT-functional V segments, including TRBV6-2 and TRBV6-3, those segments were excluded. Cytomegalovirus status was reported to be diagnosed by the classifier with high specificity and sensitivity in both the original and validation cohorts. Roughly uniform sequencing depth across donors was assumed in presence/absence analyses, although this assumption may not hold. The sequencing pipeline was judged likely to have produced a cluster of highly shared sequence variants as a technical artifact. Only TCR beta chains were sequenced in this cohort, and the absence of alpha or paired-chain data limited detectable features. Compared with the 666-donor mean, donors in an Asian-associated ancestry cluster had fewer N-insertions in productive TCRs, according to a later genetic analysis. Assigning TCR associations to individual alleles was difficult when HLA alleles, especially DR and DQ, strongly co-occurred. Several of the top co-occurrence clusters appeared to be linked to parvovirus B19, influenza, CMV and Epstein-Barr virus, according to a later analysis. A later analysis found that most CMV-associated TCR beta chains appeared HLA-restricted, with HLA associations seemingly driven largely by CMV exposure. Immune exposure information for the cohort was limited to CMV serostatus. In vitro tests confirmed that a few of the cytomegalovirus-associated TCR beta chains recognize cytomegalovirus antigens. In a later analysis, HLA-associated TCR beta chains showed more clonal expansion and lower generation probabilities than non-associated chains that were equally common. Most TCR sequences were observed very rarely across donors, whereas some public TCRs were present in many individuals. In a later analysis, TCR association rates were found to vary across HLA loci, with the most associated TCRs seen for DRB1 alleles and the fewest for HLA-C alleles.

Trimmed from V: 7 bases; trimmed from J: 4 bases; junction bases lacking a gene match: 11. According to the germline V gene, CDR1 reads MNHNS and CDR2 reads SASEGT. Measured from the cysteine to the phenylalanine, the CDR3 is 15 residues long. CDR3 DNA only is kept here, 45 bases in frame from base 1. Libraries were constructed by the immunoSEQ multiplex PCR assay. For the multiplex PCR, a mixture combining 60 forward primers for TCR Vbeta segments and 13 reverse primers for TCR Jbeta segments was used. A multiplex PCR assay on genomic DNA amplified the CDR3 region of rearranged TCR beta genes. The Illumina HiSeq System was used to sequence the amplified TCR beta libraries as 87-base-pair reads. The original pipeline was this. A later analysis tallied roughly 80 million unique TCR beta chains across the 600 to 700 repertoires, and some 12 million of those chains were shared by two or more donors. To remove PCR and sequencing errors, raw reads were error-corrected and collapsed into unique sequences using a nearest-neighbor algorithm that merged closely related sequences. Alignment of CDR3 sequences to IMGT reference sequences was used to assign V, D and J gene segments. For a sequence to be retained, at least a six-nucleotide match to both a V gene segment and a J gene segment was required. Rearrangements were called productive when the CDR3 lacked stop codons and stayed in frame with V and J; all others were non-productive. CDR3 was defined according to IMGT convention as the region running from the second conserved V-encoded cysteine to the conserved J-encoded phenylalanine. The earlier analysis of some 540 of the donors excluded any sequence lacking an unambiguous match to a single V gene segment. In an earlier analysis of several hundred of the donors, a V segment was called functional when productive rearrangements were above 56.7%, and segregating when the standard deviation between donors exceeded 5%. To diagnose cytomegalovirus status from the catalog of TCR beta chain sequences, a statistical classification framework was built. A later analysis assigned V and J genes by comparing TCR nucleotide sequences with IMGT/GENE-DB human TR gene sequences. Using the TCRdist pipeline, a later analysis assigned CDR3 sequences along with most-parsimonious VDJ recombination scenarios. A later analysis defined each TCR beta chain by its CDR3 amino acid sequence plus V-gene family, and excluded reads lacking a unique V-gene family. In a later analysis, nearly 600 highly shared, low-generation-probability nucleotide sequences were removed to address suspected cross-contamination and a sequencing artifact. In a later analysis, a clonal expansion index was calculated for each public chain from normalized within-repertoire ranks of inferred template counts. Generation probabilities in a later analysis came from a VDJ recombination model fitted to out-of-frame rearrangements, and those results were checked against IGoR. In a later analysis, TCR-TCR, TCR-HLA and TCR-CMV co-occurrence was scored with hypergeometric tests, and a repertoire-size bias correction was applied to TCR pairs. To estimate false discovery rates, a later analysis permuted the HLA or CMV assignments 20 times. In a later analysis, co-occurring TCRs were grouped using DBSCAN, and TCRdist sequence similarity was added for clustering within HLA-allele-positive subsets. Co-occurrence clustering excluded repertoires with fewer than 30,000 or more than 120,000 public chains, plus five with anomalous nucleotide sharing. TCRdb stores this immuneACCESS table with in-frame sequences only. Part of the clones is absent; in the studies checked, under half of the shortfall reflects unresolved V genes, and no reason is known for the rest. That table supplies the V and J calls and clone size; D and trimming were determined from the DNA. In all, the sample holds about 270,000 clones, and roughly 90% of those were seen once. Roughly 4% of the sample lies in the top ten.

On this clone itself: Its antigen is unknown. No base qualities exist here, and no much larger clone lies one base off it.

The cohort comprised 710 or so healthy bone marrow donors. At the time of sampling, all cohort members were nominally healthy, though unrecorded immune exposures were likely present. The donor was CMV seropositive and belonged to the group of 250 to 300 seropositive cohort members. A peripheral blood sample was collected from each donor, and TCR beta sequencing was performed on peripheral blood mononuclear cells. Genomic DNA extraction from the blood cell samples was performed with the Qiagen DNeasy Blood Extraction Kit. Sequencing input: PBMCs. The TCR comes from a man aged 35-49 years in good health and CMV-seropositive. The rearrangement joined TRBV6-1 to TRBJ2-7, with 9 bases aligning to TRBD1. In nucleotides, the sequence is TGTGCCAGCAAGCTAGGGGGGACAGGGTTGTACGAGCAGTACTTC. Translated, it gives CASKLGGTGLYEQYF.